Sequencing of this T cell receptor (beta chain) was carried out in a study of T cell responses to AZD1222 COVID-19 vaccine. Some second doses came at about 4 weeks and others at about 12 weeks; these were pooled. The CDR3 is 15 amino acids. V lost 7 bases, J lost 1 base, and 7 bases stayed unmatched. The germline V gene has CDR1 SGHRS and CDR2 YFSETQ. The assay was immunoSEQ multiplex PCR, and TCRdb's table has in-frame clones only and misses some. The repertoire holds 160,000 or so clones, with approximately 87% as singletons. Notes on the study in general: In the spike-specific TCR repertoire, nearly half reportedly target unmutated variant regions. Donors were chiefly white British, with a greater number of females, and clonal diversity was perhaps underestimated. Scientists sampled the repertoires only once the peak T cell response had passed.

The sample holds one count of this clone. Its antigen is currently unknown. Sequencing was performed on peripheral blood, taken 28 days after the second AZD1222 dose. The TCR sequence derives from an adult who received the AZD1222 COVID-19 vaccine. This chain links TRBV5-1 with TRBJ2-5, with 10 bases matching TRBD2. The CDR3: CASRTSGALQETQYF. DNA for the CDR3: TGCGCCAGCCGCACTAGCGGGGCCCTCCAAGAGACCCAGTACTTC. Drawing the rest from reference TRBV5-1 and TRBJ2-5, the complete variable domain is KAGVTQTPRYLIKTRGQQVTLSCSPISGHRSVSWYQQTPGQGLQFLFEYFSETQRNKGNFPGRFSGRQFSNSRSEMNVSTLELGDSALYLCASRTSGALQETQYFGPGTRLLVL.